A single sample is the source of the 27 T cell receptor beta chains below, sequenced in a study of cytomegalovirus exposure and HLA in healthy donors. The primer mix had 60 Vbeta and 13 Jbeta primers. Some clones are missing from TCRdb's copy, which holds only in-frame ones; the method was immunoSEQ multiplex PCR. Counted here are some 120,000 clones, roughly 80% occurring once; the ten biggest clones make up under 0.3%. Sequencing used PBMCs. Source of these receptors: a man aged 45-65 years in good health and CMV-seronegative.

The chain links TRBV7-8 to TRBJ2-7; D is ambiguous. CDR1 is SGHVS, CDR2 FQNEAQ, per germline. Trimming removed 4 bases at V and 6 bases at J, with 16 bases between. CDR3 length equals 14 residues. CDR3 loop: CASSYSIYELEQYF. Here the CDR3 DNA reads TGTGCCAGCAGCTACAGTATCTACGAGCTCGAGCAGTACTTC.

This chain joins TRBV6-1 and TRBJ2-7; TRBD1 is a possible D gene (5 bases). CDR1 MNHNS and CDR2 SASEGT come from the germline V gene. The CDR3 runs to 14 residues. V was clipped by 6 bases and J by 0 bases, with 12 bases between them. CDR3 DNA sequence: TGTGCCAGCAGAGAGACAGTGCACTCCTACGAGCAGTACTTC. The encoded protein is CASRETVHSYEQYF.

The J gene is TRBJ2-5, the V gene TRBV5-4, with 7 bases aligning to TRBD1. The length of the CDR3 is 14 residues. CDR1 is SGHNT and CDR2 is YYREEE in the germline V gene (reference sequence). V was clipped by 4 bases and J by 5 bases; unmatched bases: 8. The CDR3 loop is CASSPVDRVETQYF. The CDR3 DNA is TGTGCCAGCAGCCCAGTAGACAGGGTCGAGACCCAGTACTTC.

The V call is TRBV5-1, the J call TRBJ2-5; 8 nucleotides agree with TRBD2. The germline CDR1 and CDR2 sequences are SGHRS and YFSETQ. This CDR3 has 14 residues. V dropped 4 bases and J dropped 9; count of bases not matched to a gene: 11. The CDR3 reads CASSPGLAVHAQYF. The CDR3 nucleotides are TGCGCCAGCAGCCCCGGACTAGCTGTTCACGCCCAGTACTTC. Variable domain in full (rest from reference TRBV5-1 and TRBJ2-5): KAGVTQTPRYLIKTRGQQVTLSCSPISGHRSVSWYQQTPGQGLQFLFEYFSETQRNKGNFPGRFSGRQFSNSRSEMNVSTLELGDSALYLCASSPGLAVHAQYFGPGTRLLVL.

The V gene is TRBV13, the J gene TRBJ2-1; 12 bases fit TRBD1. This CDR3 region has 16 residues. J was trimmed by 6 bases and V by 4 bases; bases with no gene match: 7. Germline V gives CDR1 PRHDT, CDR2 FYEKMQ (reference sequence). CDR3: CASSSEGQGALNEQFF. The CDR3 nucleotides are TGTGCCAGCAGCTCCGAGGGACAGGGGGCACTCAATGAGCAGTTCTTC.

This clone was seen a few times. This chain links TRBV30 with TRBJ1-4, with D perhaps TRBD1 (5 bases). Germline assignment: CDR1 GTSNPN and CDR2 SVGIG (reference sequence). The CDR3 has 13 amino acids. With 4 bases removed from V and 5 bases from J, the gap between germline ends came to 11 bases. In DNA, the CDR3 is TGTGCCTGGAATGGGGCCCAGAATGAAAAACTGTTTTTT. Translating gives CAWNGAQNEKLFF.

The V gene is TRBV6-5, the J gene TRBJ2-7; D not resolved. V shed 7 bases and J shed 5 bases, with 15 bases lying between them. The CDR3 consists of 13 residues. Germline loops: CDR1 MNHEY, CDR2 SVGAGI. The CDR3 coding sequence is TGTGCCAGCAACCACGGTCTCTTGCACGAGCAGTACTTC. Its translation: CASNHGLLHEQYF.

The chain joins TRBV5-4 to TRBJ1-3; the match to TRBD1 covers 12 bases. CDR1 is SGHNT and CDR2 is YYREEE in the germline V gene (reference sequence). The CDR3 consists of 16 residues. V gave up 4 bases and J gave up 5 bases; unmatched junction bases: 7. CDR3 DNA: TGTGCCAGCAGCCTAACCGGGACAGGGGGCAGAAACACCATATATTTT. Amino acid sequence: CASSLTGTGGRNTIYF.

This clone turned up a few times. The V and J genes are TRBV14 and TRBJ2-7; D perhaps matches TRBD2 (5 bases). This CDR3 has 12 amino acids. The germline CDR1 and CDR2 sequences are SGHDN and FVKESK. Trimming removed 4 bases at V and 5 bases at J, with 9 bases between. The CDR3 DNA reads TGTGCCAGCAGCCGGAGGTTCCACGAGCAGTACTTC. Protein sequence: CASSRRFHEQYF.

This clone was observed a handful of times. This chain links TRBV5-1 with TRBJ2-3; TRBD2 matches 9 bases. CDR1 SGHRS and CDR2 YFSETQ come from the germline V gene. This CDR3 is built from 16 residues. Losses at the gene ends were 4 bases for V and 2 bases for J; bases not matched to a gene: 8. This CDR3 is CASSDPGLANTDTQYF. DNA for the CDR3: TGCGCCAGCAGCGACCCGGGACTAGCAAACACAGATACGCAGTATTTT. The complete variable domain, with remaining parts taken from reference TRBV5-1 and TRBJ2-3, reads KAGVTQTPRYLIKTRGQQVTLSCSPISGHRSVSWYQQTPGQGLQFLFEYFSETQRNKGNFPGRFSGRQFSNSRSEMNVSTLELGDSALYLCASSDPGLANTDTQYFGPGTRLTVL.

The chain employs TRBV9 and TRBJ1-5; D gene unclear. The CDR3 contains 13 residues. V lost 0 bases, J lost 11 bases, and 12 bases lay in between. Germline V CDR1 and CDR2: SGDLS, YYNGEE. CDR3 protein: CASSVGGDGAQHF. The CDR3 nucleotides are TGTGCCAGCAGCGTAGGCGGTGATGGAGCCCAGCATTTT.

This clone was seen a single time. J is TRBJ1-5 and V is TRBV2; weak D call: TRBD1 (5 bases). This CDR3 region has 13 residues. Germline loops: CDR1 SNHLY, CDR2 FYNNEI. V gave up 8 bases and J gave up 0 bases, with 8 bases separating them. Written as DNA, the CDR3 is TGTGCCAGCGGGACTGATAGCAATCAGCCCCAGCATTTT. The encoded protein is CASGTDSNQPQHF.

V usage is TRBV27 and J usage is TRBJ1-1; no clear D gene. Germline V gene sequence: CDR1 MNHEY, CDR2 SMNVEV (reference sequence). CDR3 length equals 13 residues. V was clipped by 1 base and J by 5 bases, with 8 bases between them. DNA of the CDR3: TGTGCCAGCAGTTTATGGAGCCAGACTGAAGCTTTCTTT. Its translation is CASSLWSQTEAFF.

This clone was counted a few times. V is TRBV19 and J is TRBJ1-1; the match to TRBD1 covers 11 bases. V lost 3 bases and J lost 5; bases outside the gene matches: 8. The CDR3 totals 16 residues. From germline, CDR1 is LNHDA and CDR2 SQIVND (reference sequence). The CDR3 DNA follows: TGTGCCAGTAGTATGGCGCCCGGGACAGGGGGAACTGAAGCTTTCTTT. It yields the protein CASSMAPGTGGTEAFF. The whole variable domain, filled in from reference TRBV19 and TRBJ1-1, reads DGGITQSPKYLFRKEGQNVTLSCEQNLNHDAMYWYRQDPGQGLRLIYYSQIVNDFQKGDIAEGYSVSREKKESFPLTVTSAQKNPTAFYLCASSMAPGTGGTEAFFGQGTRLTVV.

This chain joins TRBV28 and TRBJ1-4, with D maybe TRBD1 (5 bases). The CDR3 extends over 14 amino acids. The V end lost 6 bases, the J end lost 5 bases, and 13 bases lay between the germline ends. Looked up from germline, CDR1 is MDHEN and CDR2 is SYDVKM. The CDR3 sequence: CASRAWGGNEKLFF. The CDR3 DNA reads TGTGCCAGCAGAGCTTGGGGGGGGAATGAAAAACTGTTTTTT.

This clone was counted a few times. The chain uses TRBV2 and TRBJ1-5, with unresolved D. The V and J ends lost 9 bases and 4 bases respectively, with 16 bases between them. Germline V gene data show CDR1 as SNHLY and CDR2 as FYNNEI. The CDR3 totals 14 residues. CDR3 DNA: TGTGCCAGTCGGAGGGAACGGTCGAATCAGCCCCAGCATTTT. It codes for CASRRERSNQPQHF.

V and J are TRBV28 and TRBJ2-5, with D perhaps matching TRBD2 (5 bases). CDR3 length: 16 residues. Germline-derived CDR1 and CDR2 are MDHEN and SYDVKM. V was cut by 5 bases and J by 0 bases, with 16 bases left in between. The CDR3, as DNA: TGTGCCAGCAGTCCCCCGAGGGTTTGGTACCAAGAGACCCAGTACTTC. It yields the protein CASSPPRVWYQETQYF.

The V and J genes are TRBV29-1 and TRBJ2-4; D is possibly TRBD2 (6 bases). Trimming cost V 4 bases and J 6 bases, with 16 bases left between them. Germline-derived CDR1 and CDR2 are SQVTM and ANQGSEA. The CDR3 runs 14 residues. For the CDR3, the DNA is TGCAGCGTTGGGTCGGCCAAGGAGGGAAACATTCAGTACTTC. Protein: CSVGSAKEGNIQYF.

V gene TRBV6-6 combines with J gene TRBJ2-1; D unresolved. The germline V gene has CDR1 MNHNY and CDR2 SVGAGI (reference sequence). The CDR3 consists of 12 residues. Trimming shortened V by 6 bases and J by 9 bases, and 12 bases separated the two germline ends. CDR3 nucleotide sequence: TGTGCCAGCAGCCCCAGACTCGGTGAGCAGTTCTTC. Translated: CASSPRLGEQFF.

The rearrangement joins TRBV6-5 to TRBJ2-7; D is possibly TRBD1 (5 bases). The V and J ends lost 8 bases and 3 bases respectively, with 14 bases between them. CDR1 MNHEY and CDR2 SVGAGI come from the germline V gene. The CDR3 has 13 residues. Here the CDR3 DNA reads TGTGCCAGCTATCAGGGCAGCAACTACGAGCAGTACTTC. This translates into CASYQGSNYEQYF.

The chain links TRBV5-6 to TRBJ2-5; D is uncertain. V gave up 2 bases and J gave up 5 bases, with 10 bases separating them. Germline values: CDR1 SGHDT, CDR2 YYEEEE. The CDR3 sequence is 13 residues long. The CDR3 reads CASSFLSRETQYF. Written as DNA, the CDR3 is TGTGCCAGCAGCTTCCTCTCCCGGGAGACCCAGTACTTC.

This clone was seen a few times. The rearrangement uses TRBV27 and TRBJ2-1, with 15 bases lining up with TRBD2. The CDR3 runs 17 residues. Germline-derived CDR1 and CDR2 are MNHEY and SMNVEV (reference sequence). V lost 5 bases and J lost 9; bases outside the gene matches: 11. DNA for the CDR3: TGTGCCAGCAGTCCACGGACTAGCGGGGGGGTAGAGGGTGAGCAGTTCTTC. The encoded protein is CASSPRTSGGVEGEQFF.

This clone was recorded once. V usage is TRBV9 and J usage is TRBJ2-6; weak D call: TRBD2 (6 bases). The CDR3 loop spans 19 amino acids. The germline gives CDR1 SGDLS, CDR2 YYNGEE. The V gene lost 0 bases and the J gene lost 4 bases, with 20 bases spanning the gap. CDR3 nucleotide sequence: TGTGCCAGCAGCGTAGGGATAGGGCGAACTAGCAGGGGGGCCAACGTCCTGACTTTC. Protein sequence: CASSVGIGRTSRGANVLTF.

V gene TRBV7-3 combines with J gene TRBJ1-2; 9 positions agree with TRBD1. CDR1 and CDR2 from the germline V gene are SGHTA and FQGTGA. V was clipped by 5 bases and J by 4 bases; unmatched bases: 17. The CDR3 spans 18 residues. The CDR3 loop is CASSPKVGQGRGLYGYTF. CDR3 sequence (DNA): TGTGCCAGCAGCCCGAAGGTGGGACAGGGAAGGGGGCTCTATGGCTACACCTTC.

The genes are TRBV12-5 and TRBJ2-1, with a tentative D call TRBD2 (7 bases). The CDR3 contains 17 residues. CDR1 is LGHNT and CDR2 is FRNRAP in the germline V gene. The V end lost 0 bases, the J end lost 4 bases, and 16 bases lay between the germline ends. The CDR3 is CASGLVQGGRPYNEQFF. DNA for the CDR3: TGTGCTAGTGGTTTGGTACAGGGCGGGAGACCTTACAATGAGCAGTTCTTC.

As for this clone: At one end the junction does not follow the germline gene, possibly because of a read error. This sequence joins TRBV7-7 and TRBJ2-5; the match to TRBD2 covers 7 bases. Germline V CDR1 and CDR2: SSHAT, FNYEAQ (reference sequence). The CDR3 contains 15 residues. CDR3 sequence: CASSLGGGSQETQYF. CDR3 in DNA: TGTGCTAGCAGCTTAGGCGGGGGATCACAAGAGACCCAGTACTTC.

The chain recombines TRBV5-1 with TRBJ2-7, with 14 bases lining up with TRBD2. Germline CDR1 is SGHRS and CDR2 is YFSETQ. Trimming at V came to 1 base and at J to 0 bases, leaving 3 bases not matched to a gene. This CDR3 contains 17 residues. The CDR3: CASSLQTSGGASYEQYF. The CDR3 DNA sequence: TGCGCCAGCAGCTTGCAGACTAGCGGGGGGGCCTCCTACGAGCAGTACTTC.